This T cell receptor (beta chain) is from a study of blood T cell repertoires in COVID-19. Turning to the study itself: PBMCs, B-cell-depleted T cells, or T cells provided the cDNA or gDNA that made up the material.

Methods used by the authors: Estimated nucleated cell counts came from reference gene primer amplification. TCRdb's copy holds only in-frame clones and misses some; the assay was immunoSEQ multiplex PCR. V and J calls and clone size are given by that table; D and trimming were obtained from the DNA. The repertoire holds about 240,000 clones, with around 89% as singletons. With 5 bases clipped from V and 3 bases from J, the junction kept 7 bases outside the gene matches. Germline V lookup: CDR1 SGHNT, CDR2 YENEEA. The CDR3 has 15 residues. V usage is TRBV11-3 and J usage is TRBJ1-1, with 9 bases that match TRBD1. This receptor was obtained from a woman in her thirties or forties who had recovered from COVID-19. The sequenced sample was peripheral blood. The CDR3: CASSPRGQGDTEAFF. DNA for the CDR3: TGTGCCAGCAGCCCCCGGGGACAGGGAGACACTGAAGCTTTCTTT.